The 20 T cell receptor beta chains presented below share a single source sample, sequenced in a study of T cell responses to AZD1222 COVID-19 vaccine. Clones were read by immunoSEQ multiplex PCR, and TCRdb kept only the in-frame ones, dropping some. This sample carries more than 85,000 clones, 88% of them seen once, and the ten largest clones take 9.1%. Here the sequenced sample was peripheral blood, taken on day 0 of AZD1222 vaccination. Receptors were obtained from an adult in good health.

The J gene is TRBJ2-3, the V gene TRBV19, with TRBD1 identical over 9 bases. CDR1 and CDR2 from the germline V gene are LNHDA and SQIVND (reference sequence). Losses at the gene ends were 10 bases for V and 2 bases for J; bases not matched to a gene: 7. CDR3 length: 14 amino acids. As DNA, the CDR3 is TGTGCCACCGCCGGGACAGGGAACACAGATACGCAGTATTTT. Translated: CATAGTGNTDTQYF.

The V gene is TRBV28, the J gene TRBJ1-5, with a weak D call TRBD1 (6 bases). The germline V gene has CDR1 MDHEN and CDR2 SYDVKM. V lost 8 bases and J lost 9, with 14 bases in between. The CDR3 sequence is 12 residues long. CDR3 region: CASHKGGSPQHF. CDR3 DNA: TGTGCCAGCCACAAAGGGGGTTCGCCCCAGCATTTT.

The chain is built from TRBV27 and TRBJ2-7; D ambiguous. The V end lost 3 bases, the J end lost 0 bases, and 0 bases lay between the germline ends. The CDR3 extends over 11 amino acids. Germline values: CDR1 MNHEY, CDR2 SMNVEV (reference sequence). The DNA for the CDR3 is TGTGCCAGCAGTTTCTCCTACGAGCAGTACTTC. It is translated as CASSFSYEQYF.

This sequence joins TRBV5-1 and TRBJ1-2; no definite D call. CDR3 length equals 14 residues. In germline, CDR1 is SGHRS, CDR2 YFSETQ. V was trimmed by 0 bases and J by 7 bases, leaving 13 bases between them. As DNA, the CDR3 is TGCGCCAGCAGCTTGGCCGAGGGCCAAGGTGGCTACACCTTC. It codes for CASSLAEGQGGYTF.

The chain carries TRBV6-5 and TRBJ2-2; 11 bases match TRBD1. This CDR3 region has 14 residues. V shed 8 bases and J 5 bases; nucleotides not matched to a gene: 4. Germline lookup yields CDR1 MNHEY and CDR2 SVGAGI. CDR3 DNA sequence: TGTGCCAGCCGGGACAGGGGGGGAACCGGGGAGCTGTTTTTT. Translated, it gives CASRDRGGTGELFF.

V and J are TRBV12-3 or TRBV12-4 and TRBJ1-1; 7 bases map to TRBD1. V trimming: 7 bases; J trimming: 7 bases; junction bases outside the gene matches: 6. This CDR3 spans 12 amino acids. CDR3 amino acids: CASNKGTVEAFF. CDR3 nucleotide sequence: TGTGCCAGCAACAAAGGGACAGTTGAAGCTTTCTTT.

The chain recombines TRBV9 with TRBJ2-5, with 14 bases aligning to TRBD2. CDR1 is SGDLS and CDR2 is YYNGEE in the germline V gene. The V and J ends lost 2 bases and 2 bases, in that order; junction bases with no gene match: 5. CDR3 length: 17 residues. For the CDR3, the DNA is TGTGCCAGCAGCGTCGGACTAGCGGGAGGAGGGCAAGAGACCCAGTACTTC. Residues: CASSVGLAGGGQETQYF.

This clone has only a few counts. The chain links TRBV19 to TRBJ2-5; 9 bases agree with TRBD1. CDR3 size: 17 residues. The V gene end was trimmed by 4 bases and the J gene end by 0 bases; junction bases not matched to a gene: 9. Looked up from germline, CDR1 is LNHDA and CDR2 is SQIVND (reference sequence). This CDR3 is CASSRVIGDRDQETQYF. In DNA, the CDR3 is TGTGCCAGTAGTAGAGTGATCGGGGACAGGGACCAAGAGACCCAGTACTTC.

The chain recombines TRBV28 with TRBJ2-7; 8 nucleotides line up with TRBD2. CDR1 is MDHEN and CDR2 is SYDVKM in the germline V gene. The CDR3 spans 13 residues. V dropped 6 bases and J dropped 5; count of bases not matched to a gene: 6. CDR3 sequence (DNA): TGTGCCAGCAGCACCGGGACTAGGGACGAGCAGTACTTC. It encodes CASSTGTRDEQYF.

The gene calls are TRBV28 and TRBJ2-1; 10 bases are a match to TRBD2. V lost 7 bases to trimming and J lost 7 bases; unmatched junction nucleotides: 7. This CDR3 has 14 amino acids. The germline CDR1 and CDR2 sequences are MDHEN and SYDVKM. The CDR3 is CASTLAGERNEQFF. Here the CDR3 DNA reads TGTGCCAGCACCCTAGCGGGAGAGCGGAATGAGCAGTTCTTC.

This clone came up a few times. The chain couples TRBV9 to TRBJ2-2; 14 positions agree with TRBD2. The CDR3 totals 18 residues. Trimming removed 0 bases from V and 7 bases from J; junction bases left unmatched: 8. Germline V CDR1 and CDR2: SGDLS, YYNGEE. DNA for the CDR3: TGTGCCAGCAGCGTAGTCGGGACTAGCGGGAGATCGATCGGGGAGCTGTTTTTT. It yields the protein CASSVVGTSGRSIGELFF.

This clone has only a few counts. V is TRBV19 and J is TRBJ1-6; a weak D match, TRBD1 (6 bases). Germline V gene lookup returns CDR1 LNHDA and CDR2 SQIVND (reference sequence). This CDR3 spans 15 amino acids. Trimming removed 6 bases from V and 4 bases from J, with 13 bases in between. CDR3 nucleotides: TGTGCCAGTAGCGCACAGGGAGGATATAATTCACCCCTCCACTTT. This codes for CASSAQGGYNSPLHF.

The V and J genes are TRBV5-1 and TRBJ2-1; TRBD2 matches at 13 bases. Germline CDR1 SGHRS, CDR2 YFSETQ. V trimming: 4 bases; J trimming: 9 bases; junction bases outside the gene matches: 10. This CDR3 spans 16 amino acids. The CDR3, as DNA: TGCGCCAGCAGCCCCGGGACTAGCGGGACCCCGAGTGAGCAGTTCTTC. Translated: CASSPGTSGTPSEQFF.

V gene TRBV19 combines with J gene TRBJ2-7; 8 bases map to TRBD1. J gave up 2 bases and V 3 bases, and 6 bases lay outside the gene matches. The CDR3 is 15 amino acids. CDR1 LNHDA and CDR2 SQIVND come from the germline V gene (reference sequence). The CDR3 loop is CASSIPTGATYEQYF. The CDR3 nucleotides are TGTGCCAGTAGTATCCCGACAGGGGCCACCTACGAGCAGTACTTC.

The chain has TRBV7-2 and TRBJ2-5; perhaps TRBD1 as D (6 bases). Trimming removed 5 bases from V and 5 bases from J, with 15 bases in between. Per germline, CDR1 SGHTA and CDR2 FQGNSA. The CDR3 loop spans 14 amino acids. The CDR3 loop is CASSLQGSWETQYF. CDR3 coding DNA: TGTGCCAGCAGCCTACAGGGTTCCTGGGAGACCCAGTACTTC.

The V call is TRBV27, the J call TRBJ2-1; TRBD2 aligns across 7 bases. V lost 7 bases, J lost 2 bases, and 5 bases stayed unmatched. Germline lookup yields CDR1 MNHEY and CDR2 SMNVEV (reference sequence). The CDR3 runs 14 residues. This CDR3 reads CASNGLGPYNEQFF. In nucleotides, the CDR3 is TGTGCCAGCAATGGACTAGGCCCCTACAATGAGCAGTTCTTC.

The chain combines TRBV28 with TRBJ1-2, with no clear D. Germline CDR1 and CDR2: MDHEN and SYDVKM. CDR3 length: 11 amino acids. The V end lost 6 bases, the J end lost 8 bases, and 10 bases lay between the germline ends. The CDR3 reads CASSHPPGYTF. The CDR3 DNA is TGTGCCAGCAGCCACCCCCCCGGCTACACCTTC.

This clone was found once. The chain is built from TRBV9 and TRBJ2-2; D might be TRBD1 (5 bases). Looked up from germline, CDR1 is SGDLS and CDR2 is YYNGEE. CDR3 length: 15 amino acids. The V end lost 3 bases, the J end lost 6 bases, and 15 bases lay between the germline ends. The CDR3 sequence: CASSGLGAAAGELFF. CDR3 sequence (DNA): TGTGCCAGCAGCGGCTTAGGGGCCGCGGCCGGGGAGCTGTTTTTT. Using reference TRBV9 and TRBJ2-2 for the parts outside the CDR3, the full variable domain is DSGVTQTPKHLITATGQRVTLRCSPRSGDLSVYWYQQSLDQGLQFLIQYYNGEERAKGNILERFSAQQFPDLHSELNLSSLELGDSALYFCASSGLGAAAGELFFGEGSRLTVL.

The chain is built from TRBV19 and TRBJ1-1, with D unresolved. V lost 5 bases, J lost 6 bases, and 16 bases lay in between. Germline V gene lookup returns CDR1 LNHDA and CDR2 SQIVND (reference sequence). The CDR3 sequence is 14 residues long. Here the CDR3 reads CASSPLSGISEAFF. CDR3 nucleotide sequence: TGTGCCAGTAGTCCCCTGTCAGGCATCTCTGAAGCTTTCTTT.

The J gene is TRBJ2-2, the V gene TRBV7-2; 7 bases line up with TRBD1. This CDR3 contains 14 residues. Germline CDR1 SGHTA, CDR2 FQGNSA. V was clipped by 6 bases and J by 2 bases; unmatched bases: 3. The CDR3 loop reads CASRRDSNTGELFF. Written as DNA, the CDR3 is TGTGCCAGCAGACGGGACAGCAACACCGGGGAGCTGTTTTTT.